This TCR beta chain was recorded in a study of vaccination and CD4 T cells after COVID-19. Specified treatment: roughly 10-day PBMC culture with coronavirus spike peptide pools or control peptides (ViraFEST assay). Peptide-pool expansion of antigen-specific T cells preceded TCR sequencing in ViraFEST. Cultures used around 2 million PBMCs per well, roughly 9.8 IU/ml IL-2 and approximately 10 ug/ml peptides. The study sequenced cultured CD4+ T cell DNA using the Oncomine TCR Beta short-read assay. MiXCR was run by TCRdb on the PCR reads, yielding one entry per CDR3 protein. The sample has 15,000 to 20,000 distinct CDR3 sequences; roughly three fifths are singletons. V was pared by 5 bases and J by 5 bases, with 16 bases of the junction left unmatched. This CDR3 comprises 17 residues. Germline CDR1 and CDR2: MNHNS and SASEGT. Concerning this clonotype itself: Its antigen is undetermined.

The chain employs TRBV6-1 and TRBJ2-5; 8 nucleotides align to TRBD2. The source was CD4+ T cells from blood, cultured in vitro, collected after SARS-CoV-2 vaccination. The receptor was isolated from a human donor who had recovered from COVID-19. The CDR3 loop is CASSRPSSRGEDETQYF. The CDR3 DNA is TGTGCCAGCAGTCGTCCCTCTTCGCGGGGGGAGGACGAGACCCAGTACTTC.